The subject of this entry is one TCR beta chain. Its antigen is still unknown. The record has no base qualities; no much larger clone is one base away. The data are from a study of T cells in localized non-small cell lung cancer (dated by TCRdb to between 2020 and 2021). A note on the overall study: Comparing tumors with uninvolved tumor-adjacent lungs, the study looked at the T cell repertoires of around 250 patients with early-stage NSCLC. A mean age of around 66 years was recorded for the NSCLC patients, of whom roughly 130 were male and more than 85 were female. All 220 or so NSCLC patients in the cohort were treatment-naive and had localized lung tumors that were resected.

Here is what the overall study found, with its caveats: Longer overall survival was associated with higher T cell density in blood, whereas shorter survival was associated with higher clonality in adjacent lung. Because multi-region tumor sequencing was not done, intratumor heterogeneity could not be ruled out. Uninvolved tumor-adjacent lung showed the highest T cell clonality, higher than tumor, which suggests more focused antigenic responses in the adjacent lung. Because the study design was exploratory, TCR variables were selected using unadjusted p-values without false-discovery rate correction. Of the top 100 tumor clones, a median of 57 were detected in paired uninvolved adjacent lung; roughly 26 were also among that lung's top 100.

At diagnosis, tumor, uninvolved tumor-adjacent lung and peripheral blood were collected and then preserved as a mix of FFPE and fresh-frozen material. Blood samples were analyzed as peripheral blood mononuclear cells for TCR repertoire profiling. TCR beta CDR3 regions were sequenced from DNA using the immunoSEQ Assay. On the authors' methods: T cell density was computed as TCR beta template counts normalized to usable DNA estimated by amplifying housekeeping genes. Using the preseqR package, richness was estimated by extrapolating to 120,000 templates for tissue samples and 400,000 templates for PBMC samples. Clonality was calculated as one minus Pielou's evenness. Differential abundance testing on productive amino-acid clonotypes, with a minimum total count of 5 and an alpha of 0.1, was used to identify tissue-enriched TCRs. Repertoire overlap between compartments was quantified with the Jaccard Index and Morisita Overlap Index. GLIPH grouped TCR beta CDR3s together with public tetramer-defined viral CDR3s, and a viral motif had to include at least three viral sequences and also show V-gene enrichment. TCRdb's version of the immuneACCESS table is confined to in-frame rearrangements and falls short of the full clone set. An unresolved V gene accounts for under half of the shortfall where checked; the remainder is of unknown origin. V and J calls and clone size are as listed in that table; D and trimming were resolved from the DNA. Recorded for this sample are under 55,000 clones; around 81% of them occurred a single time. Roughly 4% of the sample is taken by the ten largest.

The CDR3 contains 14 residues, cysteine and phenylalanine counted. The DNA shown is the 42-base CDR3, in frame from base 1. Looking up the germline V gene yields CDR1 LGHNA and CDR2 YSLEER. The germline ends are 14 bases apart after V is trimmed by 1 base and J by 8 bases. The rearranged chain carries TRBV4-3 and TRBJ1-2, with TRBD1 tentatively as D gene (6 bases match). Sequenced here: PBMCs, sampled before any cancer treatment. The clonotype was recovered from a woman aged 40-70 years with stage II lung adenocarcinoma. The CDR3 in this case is CASSQAGGGRGYTF. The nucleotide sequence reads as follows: TGCGCCAGCAGCCAAGCTGGGGGGGGGCGAGGCTACACCTTC.